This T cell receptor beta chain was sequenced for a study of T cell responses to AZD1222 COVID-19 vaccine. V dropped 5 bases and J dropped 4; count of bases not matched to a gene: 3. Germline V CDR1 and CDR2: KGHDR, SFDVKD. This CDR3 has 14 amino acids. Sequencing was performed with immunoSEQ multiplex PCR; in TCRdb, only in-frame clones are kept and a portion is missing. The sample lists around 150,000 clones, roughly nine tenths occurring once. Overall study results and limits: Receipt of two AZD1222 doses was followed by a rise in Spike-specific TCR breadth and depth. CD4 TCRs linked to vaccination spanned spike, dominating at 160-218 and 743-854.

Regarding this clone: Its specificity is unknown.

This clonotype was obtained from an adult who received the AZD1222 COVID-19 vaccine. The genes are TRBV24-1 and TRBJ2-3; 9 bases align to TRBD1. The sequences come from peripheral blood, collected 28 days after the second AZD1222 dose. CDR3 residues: CATSVTGGSDTQYF. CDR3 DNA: TGTGCCACCAGTGTCACAGGGGGCTCAGATACGCAGTATTTT.